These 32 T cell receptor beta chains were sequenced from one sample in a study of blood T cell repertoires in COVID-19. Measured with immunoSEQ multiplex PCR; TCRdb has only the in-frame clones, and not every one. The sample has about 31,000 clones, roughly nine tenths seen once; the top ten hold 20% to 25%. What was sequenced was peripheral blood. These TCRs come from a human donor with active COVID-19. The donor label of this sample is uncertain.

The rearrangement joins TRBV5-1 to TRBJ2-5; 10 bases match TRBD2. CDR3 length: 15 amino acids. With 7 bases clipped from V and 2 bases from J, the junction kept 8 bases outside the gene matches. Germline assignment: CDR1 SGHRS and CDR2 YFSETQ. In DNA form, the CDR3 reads TGCGCCAGCGCGGTAGCGGGGGGTTTACAAGAGACCCAGTACTTC. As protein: CASAVAGGLQETQYF.

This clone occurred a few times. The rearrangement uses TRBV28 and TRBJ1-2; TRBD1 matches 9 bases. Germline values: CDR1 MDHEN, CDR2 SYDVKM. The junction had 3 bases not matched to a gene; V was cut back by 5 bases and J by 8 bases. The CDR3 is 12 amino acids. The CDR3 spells CASSGQGRGYTF. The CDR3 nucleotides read TGTGCCAGCAGTGGACAGGGGCGAGGCTACACCTTC.

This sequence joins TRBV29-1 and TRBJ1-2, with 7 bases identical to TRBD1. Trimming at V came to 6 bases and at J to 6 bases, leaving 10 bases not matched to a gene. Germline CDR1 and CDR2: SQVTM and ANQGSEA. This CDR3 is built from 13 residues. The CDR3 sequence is CSVGAGTANGYTF. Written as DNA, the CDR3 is TGCAGCGTAGGTGCCGGGACAGCTAATGGCTACACCTTC.

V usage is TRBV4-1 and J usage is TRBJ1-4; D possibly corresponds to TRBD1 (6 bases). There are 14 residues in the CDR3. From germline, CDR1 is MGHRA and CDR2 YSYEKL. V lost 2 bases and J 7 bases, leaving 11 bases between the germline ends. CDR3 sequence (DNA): TGCGCCAGCAGCCAAAGACAGGATTTTGAAAAACTGTTTTTT. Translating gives CASSQRQDFEKLFF.

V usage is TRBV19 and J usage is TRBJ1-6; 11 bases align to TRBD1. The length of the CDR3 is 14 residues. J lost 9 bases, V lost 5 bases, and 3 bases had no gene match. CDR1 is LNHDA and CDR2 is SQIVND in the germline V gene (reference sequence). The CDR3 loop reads CASSEDRGRSPLHF. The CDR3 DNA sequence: TGTGCCAGTAGTGAGGACAGGGGGCGTTCACCCCTCCACTTT.

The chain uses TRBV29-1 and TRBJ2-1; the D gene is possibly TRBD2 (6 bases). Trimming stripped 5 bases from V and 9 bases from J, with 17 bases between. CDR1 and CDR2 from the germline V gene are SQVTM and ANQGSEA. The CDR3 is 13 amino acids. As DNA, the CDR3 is TGCAGCGTTAGGGACTTAACCAGTAGTGAGCAGTTCTTC. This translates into CSVRDLTSSEQFF.

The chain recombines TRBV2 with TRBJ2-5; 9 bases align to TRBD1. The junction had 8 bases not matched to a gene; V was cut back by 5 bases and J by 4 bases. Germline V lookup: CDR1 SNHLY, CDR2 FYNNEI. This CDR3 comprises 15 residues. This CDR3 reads CASSPGQGRRETQYF. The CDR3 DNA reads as TGTGCCAGCAGTCCGGGACAGGGAAGGCGAGAGACCCAGTACTTC.

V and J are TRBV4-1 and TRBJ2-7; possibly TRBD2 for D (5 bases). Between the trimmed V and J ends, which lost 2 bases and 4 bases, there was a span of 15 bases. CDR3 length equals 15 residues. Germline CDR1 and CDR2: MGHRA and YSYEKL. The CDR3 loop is CASSQYKRRRYEQYF. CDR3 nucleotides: TGCGCCAGCAGCCAATATAAACGACGGAGGTACGAGCAGTACTTC.

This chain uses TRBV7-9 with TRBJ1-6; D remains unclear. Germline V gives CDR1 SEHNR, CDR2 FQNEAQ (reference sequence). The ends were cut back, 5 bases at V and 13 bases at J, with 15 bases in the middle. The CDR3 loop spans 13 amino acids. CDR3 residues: CASSPRAPGPLHF. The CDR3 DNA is TGTGCCAGCAGCCCCCGGGCCCCGGGGCCCCTCCACTTT.

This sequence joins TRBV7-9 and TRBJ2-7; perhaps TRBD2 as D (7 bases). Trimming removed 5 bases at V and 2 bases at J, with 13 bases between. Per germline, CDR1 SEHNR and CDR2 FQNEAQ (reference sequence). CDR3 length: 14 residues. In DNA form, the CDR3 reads TGTGCCAGCAGCACCGAGGGGGGGGCCTACGAGCAGTACTTC. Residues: CASSTEGGAYEQYF.

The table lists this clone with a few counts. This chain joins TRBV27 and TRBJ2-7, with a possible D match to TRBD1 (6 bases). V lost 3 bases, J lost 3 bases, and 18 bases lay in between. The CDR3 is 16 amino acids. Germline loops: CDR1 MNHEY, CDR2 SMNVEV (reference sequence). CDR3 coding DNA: TGTGCCAGCAGTTTCCGGAGACAGGTTTCAGTCTACGAGCAGTACTTC. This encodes CASSFRRQVSVYEQYF.

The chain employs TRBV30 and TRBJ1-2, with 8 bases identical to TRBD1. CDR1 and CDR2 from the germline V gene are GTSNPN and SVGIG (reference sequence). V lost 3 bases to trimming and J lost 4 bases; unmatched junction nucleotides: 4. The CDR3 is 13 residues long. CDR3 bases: TGTGCCTGGAGACAGGGGGGAACCTATGGCTACACCTTC. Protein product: CAWRQGGTYGYTF. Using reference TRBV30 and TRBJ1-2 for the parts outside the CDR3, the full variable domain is SQTIHQWPATLVQPVGSPLSLECTVEGTSNPNLYWYRQAAGRGLQLLFYSVGIGQISSEVPQNLSASRPQDRQFILSSKKLLLSDSGFYLCAWRQGGTYGYTFGSGTRLTVV.

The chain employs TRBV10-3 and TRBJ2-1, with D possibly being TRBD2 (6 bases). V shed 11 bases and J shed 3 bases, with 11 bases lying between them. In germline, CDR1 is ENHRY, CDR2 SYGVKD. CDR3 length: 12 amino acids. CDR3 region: CARERNYNEQFF. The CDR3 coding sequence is TGTGCCCGGGAGAGAAACTACAATGAGCAGTTCTTC.

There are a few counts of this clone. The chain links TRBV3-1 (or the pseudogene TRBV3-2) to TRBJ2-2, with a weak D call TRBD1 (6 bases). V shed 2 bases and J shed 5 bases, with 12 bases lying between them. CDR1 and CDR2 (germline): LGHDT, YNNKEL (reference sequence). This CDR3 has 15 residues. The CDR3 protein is CASSQYQGSTGELFF. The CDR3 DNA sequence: TGTGCCAGCAGCCAATACCAGGGGAGTACCGGGGAGCTGTTTTTT.

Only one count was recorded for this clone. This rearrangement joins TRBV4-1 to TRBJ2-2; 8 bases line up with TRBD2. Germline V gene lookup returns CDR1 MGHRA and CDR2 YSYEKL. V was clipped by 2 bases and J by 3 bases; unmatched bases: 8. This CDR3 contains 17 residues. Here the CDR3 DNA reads TGCGCCAGCAGCCAAATACCTGGCGGGGGGTACACCGGGGAGCTGTTTTTT. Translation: CASSQIPGGGYTGELFF.

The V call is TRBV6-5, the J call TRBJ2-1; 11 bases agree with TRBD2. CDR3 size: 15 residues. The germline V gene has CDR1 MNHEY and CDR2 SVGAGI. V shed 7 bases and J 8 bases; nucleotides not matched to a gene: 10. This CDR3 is CASTWASGGRDEQFF. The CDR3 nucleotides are TGTGCCAGCACCTGGGCTAGCGGGGGGCGGGATGAGCAGTTCTTC.

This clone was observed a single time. The CDR3: CASSLKTEHTEAFF. In DNA form, the CDR3 reads TGTGCCAGCAGCCTAAAGACAGAGCACACTGAAGCTTTCTTT. V usage is TRBV6-5 and J usage is TRBJ1-1; maybe TRBD1 (5 bases). From germline, CDR1 is MNHEY and CDR2 SVGAGI. CDR3 length: 14 residues. V was clipped by 6 bases and J by 3 bases, with 14 bases between them.

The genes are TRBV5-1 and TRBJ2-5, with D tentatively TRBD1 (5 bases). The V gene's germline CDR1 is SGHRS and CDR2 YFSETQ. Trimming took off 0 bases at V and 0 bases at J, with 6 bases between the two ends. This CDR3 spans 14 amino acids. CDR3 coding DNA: TGCGCCAGCAGCTTGGCAGGGTACCAAGAGACCCAGTACTTC. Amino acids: CASSLAGYQETQYF.

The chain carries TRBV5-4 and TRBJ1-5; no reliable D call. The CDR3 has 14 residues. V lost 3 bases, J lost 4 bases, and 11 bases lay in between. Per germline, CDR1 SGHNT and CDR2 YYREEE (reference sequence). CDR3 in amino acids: CASSWLGRNQPQHF. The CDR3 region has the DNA TGTGCCAGCAGCTGGCTGGGCCGAAATCAGCCCCAGCATTTT.

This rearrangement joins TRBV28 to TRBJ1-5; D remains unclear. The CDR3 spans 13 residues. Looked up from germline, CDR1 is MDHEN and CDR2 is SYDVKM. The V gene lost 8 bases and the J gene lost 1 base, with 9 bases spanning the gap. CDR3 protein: CASGGFSNQPQHF. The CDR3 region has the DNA TGTGCCAGCGGCGGTTTCAGCAATCAGCCCCAGCATTTT.

The CDR3 protein is CASSLLMGGQETQYF. The CDR3, as DNA: TGTGCCAGCAGCTTGCTCATGGGGGGCCAAGAGACCCAGTACTTC. The chain joins TRBV5-4 to TRBJ2-5, with D possibly matching TRBD2 (6 bases). Germline V gives CDR1 SGHNT, CDR2 YYREEE (reference sequence). The CDR3 consists of 15 residues. Trimming left V 1 base short and J 1 base short, with 11 bases between.

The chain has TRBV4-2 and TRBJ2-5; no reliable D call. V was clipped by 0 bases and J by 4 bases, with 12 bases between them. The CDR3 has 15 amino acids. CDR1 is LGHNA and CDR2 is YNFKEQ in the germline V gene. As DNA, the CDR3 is TGTGCCAGCAGCCAAGAAGCCAGAGGTCCAGAGACCCAGTACTTC. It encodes CASSQEARGPETQYF.

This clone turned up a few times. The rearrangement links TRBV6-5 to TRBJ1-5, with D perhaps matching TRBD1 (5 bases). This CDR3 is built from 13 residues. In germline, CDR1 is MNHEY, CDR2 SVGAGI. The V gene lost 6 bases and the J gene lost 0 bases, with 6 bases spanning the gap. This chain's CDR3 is CASRTDSNQPQHF. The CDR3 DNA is TGTGCCAGCAGGACAGATAGCAATCAGCCCCAGCATTTT.

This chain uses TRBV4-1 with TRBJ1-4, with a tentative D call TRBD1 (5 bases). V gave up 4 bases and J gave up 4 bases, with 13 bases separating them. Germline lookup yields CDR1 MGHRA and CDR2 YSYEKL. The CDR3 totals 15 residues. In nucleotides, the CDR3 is TGCGCCAGCAGCCCCTCCGGGGGGGTTAATGAAAAACTGTTTTTT. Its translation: CASSPSGGVNEKLFF.

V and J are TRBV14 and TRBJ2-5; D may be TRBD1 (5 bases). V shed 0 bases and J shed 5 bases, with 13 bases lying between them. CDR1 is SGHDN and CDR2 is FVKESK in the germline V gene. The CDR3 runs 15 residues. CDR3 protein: CASSQDIQGWETQYF. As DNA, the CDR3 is TGTGCCAGCAGCCAAGACATCCAGGGTTGGGAGACCCAGTACTTC.

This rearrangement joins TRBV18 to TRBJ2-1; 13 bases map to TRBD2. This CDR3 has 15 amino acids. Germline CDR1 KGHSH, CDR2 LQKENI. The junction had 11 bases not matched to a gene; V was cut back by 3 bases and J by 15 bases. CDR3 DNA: TGTGCCAGCTCACCGATTGGGACTAGCGGGACCCCACGGTTCTTC. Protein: CASSPIGTSGTPRFF.

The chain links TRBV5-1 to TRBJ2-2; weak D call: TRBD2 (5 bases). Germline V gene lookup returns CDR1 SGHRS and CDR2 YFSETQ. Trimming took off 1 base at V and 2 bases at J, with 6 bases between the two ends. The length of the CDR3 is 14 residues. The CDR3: CASSLLANTGELFF. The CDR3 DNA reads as TGCGCCAGCAGCTTGCTAGCCAACACCGGGGAGCTGTTTTTT. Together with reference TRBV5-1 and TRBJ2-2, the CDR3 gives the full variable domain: KAGVTQTPRYLIKTRGQQVTLSCSPISGHRSVSWYQQTPGQGLQFLFEYFSETQRNKGNFPGRFSGRQFSNSRSEMNVSTLELGDSALYLCASSLLANTGELFFGEGSRLTVL.

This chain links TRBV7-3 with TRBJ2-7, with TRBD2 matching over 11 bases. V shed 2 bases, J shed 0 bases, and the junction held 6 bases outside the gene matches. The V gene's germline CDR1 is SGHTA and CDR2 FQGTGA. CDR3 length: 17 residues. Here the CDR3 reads CASSLADLAGGSYEQYF. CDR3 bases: TGTGCCAGCAGCTTAGCCGACCTAGCGGGGGGCTCCTACGAGCAGTACTTC.

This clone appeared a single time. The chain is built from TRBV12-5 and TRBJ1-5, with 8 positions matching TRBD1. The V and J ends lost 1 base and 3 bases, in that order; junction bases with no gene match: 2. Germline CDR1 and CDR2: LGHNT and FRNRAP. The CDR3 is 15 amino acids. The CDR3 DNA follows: TGTGCTAGTGGTTTGGGGACAGGGTTCAATCAGCCCCAGCATTTT. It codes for CASGLGTGFNQPQHF.

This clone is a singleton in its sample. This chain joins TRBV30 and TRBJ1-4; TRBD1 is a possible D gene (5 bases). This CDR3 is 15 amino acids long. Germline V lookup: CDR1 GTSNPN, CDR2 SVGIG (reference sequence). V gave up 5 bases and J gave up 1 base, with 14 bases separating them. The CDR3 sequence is CAWASGRGTNEKLFF. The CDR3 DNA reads TGTGCCTGGGCCAGTGGGAGGGGAACTAATGAAAAACTGTTTTTT.

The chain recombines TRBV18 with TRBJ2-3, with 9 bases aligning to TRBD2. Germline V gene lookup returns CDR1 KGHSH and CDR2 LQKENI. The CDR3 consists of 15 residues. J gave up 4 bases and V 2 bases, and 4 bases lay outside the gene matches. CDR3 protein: CASSPEAGGPDTQYF. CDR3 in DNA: TGTGCCAGCTCACCAGAGGCGGGGGGGCCAGATACGCAGTATTTT.

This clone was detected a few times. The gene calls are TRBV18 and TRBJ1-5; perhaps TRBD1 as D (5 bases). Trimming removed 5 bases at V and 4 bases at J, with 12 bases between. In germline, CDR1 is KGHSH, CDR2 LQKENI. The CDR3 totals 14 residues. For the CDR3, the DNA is TGTGCCAGCTCAAGCGGGACCTTGAATCAGCCCCAGCATTTT. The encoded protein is CASSSGTLNQPQHF.